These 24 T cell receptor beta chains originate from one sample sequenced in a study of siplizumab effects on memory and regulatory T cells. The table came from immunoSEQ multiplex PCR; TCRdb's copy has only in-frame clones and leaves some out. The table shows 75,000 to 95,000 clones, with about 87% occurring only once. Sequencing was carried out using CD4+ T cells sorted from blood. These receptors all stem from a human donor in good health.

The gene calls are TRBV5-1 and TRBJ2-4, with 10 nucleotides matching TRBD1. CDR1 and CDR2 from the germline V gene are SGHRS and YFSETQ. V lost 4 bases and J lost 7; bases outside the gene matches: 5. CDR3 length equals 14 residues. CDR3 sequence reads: CASSPRTGGNIQYF. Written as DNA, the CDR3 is TGCGCCAGCAGCCCCCGGACAGGGGGGAACATTCAGTACTTC.

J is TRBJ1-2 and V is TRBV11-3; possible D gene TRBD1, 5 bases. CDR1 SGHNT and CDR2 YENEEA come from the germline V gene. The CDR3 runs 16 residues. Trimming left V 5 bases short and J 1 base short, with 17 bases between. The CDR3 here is CASSQDSEGLNYGYTF. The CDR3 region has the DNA TGTGCCAGCAGCCAAGACAGCGAGGGCCTTAACTATGGCTACACCTTC. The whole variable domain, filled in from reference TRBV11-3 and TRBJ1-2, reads EAGVVQSPRYKIIEKKQPVAFWCNPISGHNTLYWYLQNLGQGPELLIRYENEEAVDDSQLPKDRFSAERLKGVDSTLKIQPAELGDSAVYLCASSQDSEGLNYGYTFGSGTRLTVV.

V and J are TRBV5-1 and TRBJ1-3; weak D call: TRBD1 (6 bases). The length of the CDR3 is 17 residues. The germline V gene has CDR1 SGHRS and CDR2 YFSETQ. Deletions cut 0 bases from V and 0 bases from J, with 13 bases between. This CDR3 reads CASSLVGQRNSGNTIYF. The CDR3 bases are TGCGCCAGCAGCTTGGTAGGACAGCGAAACTCTGGAAACACCATATATTTT.

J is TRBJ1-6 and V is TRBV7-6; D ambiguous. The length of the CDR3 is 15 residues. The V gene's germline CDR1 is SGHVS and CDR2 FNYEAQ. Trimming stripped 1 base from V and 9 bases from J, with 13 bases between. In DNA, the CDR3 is TGTGCCAGCAGCTTAGTATGGGGAGAGGGTTCACCCCTCCACTTT. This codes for CASSLVWGEGSPLHF.

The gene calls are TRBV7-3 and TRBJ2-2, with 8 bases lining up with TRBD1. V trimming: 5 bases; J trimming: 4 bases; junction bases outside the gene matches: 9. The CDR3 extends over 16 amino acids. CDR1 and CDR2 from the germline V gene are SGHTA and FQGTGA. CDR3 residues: CASSLDAGGLTGELFF. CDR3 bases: TGTGCCAGCAGCCTGGATGCAGGGGGCCTCACCGGGGAGCTGTTTTTT.

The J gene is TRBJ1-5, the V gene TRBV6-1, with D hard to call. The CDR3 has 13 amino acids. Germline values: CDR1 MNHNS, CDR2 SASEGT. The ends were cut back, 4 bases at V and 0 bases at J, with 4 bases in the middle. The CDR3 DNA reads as TGTGCCAGCAGTGGGGTTAGCAATCAGCCCCAGCATTTT. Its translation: CASSGVSNQPQHF.

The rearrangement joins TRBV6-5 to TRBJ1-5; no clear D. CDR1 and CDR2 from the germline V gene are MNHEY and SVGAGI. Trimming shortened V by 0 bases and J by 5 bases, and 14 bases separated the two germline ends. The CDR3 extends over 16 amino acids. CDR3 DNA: TGTGCCAGCAGTTACTCGTCTTTTGGTAGGGATCAGCCCCAGCATTTT. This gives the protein CASSYSSFGRDQPQHF.

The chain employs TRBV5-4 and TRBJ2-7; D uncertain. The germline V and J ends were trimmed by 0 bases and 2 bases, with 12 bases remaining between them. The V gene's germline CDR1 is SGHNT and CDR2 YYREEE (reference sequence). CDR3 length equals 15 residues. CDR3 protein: CASSLAGKQTYEQYF. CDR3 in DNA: TGTGCCAGCAGCTTGGCCGGCAAACAGACCTACGAGCAGTACTTC.

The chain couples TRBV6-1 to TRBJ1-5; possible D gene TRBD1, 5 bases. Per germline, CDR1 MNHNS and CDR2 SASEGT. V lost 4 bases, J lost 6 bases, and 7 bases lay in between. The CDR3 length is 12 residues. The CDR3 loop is CASSVGGQPQHF. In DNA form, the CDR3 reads TGTGCCAGCAGTGTCGGGGGTCAGCCCCAGCATTTT.

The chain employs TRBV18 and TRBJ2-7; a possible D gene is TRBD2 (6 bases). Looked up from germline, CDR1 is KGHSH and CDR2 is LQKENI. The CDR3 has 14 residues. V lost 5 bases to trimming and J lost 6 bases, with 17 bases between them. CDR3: CASSKGVRGSEQYF. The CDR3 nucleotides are TGTGCCAGCTCAAAAGGGGTCCGGGGGTCCGAGCAGTACTTC. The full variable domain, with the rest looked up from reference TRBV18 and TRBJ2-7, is NAGVMQNPRHLVRRRGQEARLRCSPMKGHSHVYWYRQLPEEGLKFMVYLQKENIIDESGMPKERFSAEFPKEGPSILRIQQVVRGDSAAYFCASSKGVRGSEQYFGPGTRLTVT.

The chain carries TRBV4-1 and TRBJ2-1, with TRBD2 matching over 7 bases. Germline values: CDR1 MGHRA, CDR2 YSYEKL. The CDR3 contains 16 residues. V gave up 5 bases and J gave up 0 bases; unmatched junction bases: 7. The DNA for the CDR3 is TGCGCCAGCAGCAACGCAGCGGGGAGCTCCTACAATGAGCAGTTCTTC. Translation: CASSNAAGSSYNEQFF.

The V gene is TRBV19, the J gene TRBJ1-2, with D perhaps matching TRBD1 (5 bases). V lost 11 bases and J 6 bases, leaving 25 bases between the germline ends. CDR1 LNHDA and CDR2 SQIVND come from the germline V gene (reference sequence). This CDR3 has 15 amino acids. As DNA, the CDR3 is TGTGCCCCGTTTCCCGGGGTTAGGGGCGAACATGGCTACACCTTC. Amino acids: CAPFPGVRGEHGYTF.

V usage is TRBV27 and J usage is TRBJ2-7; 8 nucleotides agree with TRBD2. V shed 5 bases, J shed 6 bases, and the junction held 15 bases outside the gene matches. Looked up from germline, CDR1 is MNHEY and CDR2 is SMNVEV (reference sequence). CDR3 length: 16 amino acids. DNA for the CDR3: TGTGCCAGCAGTCCATTCTTGCAGGTTCGGGGGGGCGAGCAGTACTTC. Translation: CASSPFLQVRGGEQYF.

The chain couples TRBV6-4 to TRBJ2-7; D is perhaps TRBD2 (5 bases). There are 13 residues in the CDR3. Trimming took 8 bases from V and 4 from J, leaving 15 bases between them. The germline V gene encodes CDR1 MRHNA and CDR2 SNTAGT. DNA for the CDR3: TGTGCCAGCGGAGGACTTGGAAGGTACGAGCAGTACTTC. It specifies CASGGLGRYEQYF.

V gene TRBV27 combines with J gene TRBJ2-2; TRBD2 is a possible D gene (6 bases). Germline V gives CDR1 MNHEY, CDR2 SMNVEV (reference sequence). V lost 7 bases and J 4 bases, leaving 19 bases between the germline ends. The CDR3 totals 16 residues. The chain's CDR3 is CASILTPEGTTGELFF. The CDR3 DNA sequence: TGTGCCAGCATCCTAACTCCGGAGGGGACCACCGGGGAGCTGTTTTTT.

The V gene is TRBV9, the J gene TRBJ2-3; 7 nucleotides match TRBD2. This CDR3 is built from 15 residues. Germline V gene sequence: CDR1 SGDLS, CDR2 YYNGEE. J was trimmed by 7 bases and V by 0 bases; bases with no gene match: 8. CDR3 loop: CASSVVAGEGNTQYF. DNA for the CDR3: TGTGCCAGCAGCGTAGTTGCGGGAGAGGGAAATACGCAGTATTTT. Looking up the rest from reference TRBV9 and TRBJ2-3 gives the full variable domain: DSGVTQTPKHLITATGQRVTLRCSPRSGDLSVYWYQQSLDQGLQFLIQYYNGEERAKGNILERFSAQQFPDLHSELNLSSLELGDSALYFCASSVVAGEGNTQYFGPGTRLTVL.

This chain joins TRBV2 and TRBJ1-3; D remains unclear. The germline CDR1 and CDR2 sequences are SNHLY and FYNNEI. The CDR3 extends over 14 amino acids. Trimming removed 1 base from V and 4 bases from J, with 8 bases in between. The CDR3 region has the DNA TGTGCCAGCAGTGAAGGGCACGACGGAAACACCATATATTTT. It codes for CASSEGHDGNTIYF.

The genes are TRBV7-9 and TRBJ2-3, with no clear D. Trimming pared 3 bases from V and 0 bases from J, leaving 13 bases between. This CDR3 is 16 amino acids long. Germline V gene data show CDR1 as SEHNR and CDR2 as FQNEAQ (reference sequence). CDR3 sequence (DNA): TGTGCCAGCAGCTTCGGACCTTCAAAGAGCACAGATACGCAGTATTTT. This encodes CASSFGPSKSTDTQYF.

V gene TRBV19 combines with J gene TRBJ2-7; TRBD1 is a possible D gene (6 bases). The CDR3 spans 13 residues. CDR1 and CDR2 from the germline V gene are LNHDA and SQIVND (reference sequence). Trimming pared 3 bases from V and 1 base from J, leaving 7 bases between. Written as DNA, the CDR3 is TGTGCCAGTAGTATTGGACAGTCCTACGAGCAGTACTTC. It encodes CASSIGQSYEQYF.

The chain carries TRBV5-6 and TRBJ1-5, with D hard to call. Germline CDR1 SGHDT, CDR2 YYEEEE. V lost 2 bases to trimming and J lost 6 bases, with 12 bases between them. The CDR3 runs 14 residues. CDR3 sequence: CASSFREGFQPQHF. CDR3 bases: TGTGCCAGCAGCTTCCGTGAGGGATTTCAGCCCCAGCATTTT.

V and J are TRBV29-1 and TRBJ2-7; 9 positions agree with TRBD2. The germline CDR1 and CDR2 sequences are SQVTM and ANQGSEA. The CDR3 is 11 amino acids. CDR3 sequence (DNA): TGCAGTGTTAGCGGGAGTTGGGAGCAGTACTTC. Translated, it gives CSVSGSWEQYF.

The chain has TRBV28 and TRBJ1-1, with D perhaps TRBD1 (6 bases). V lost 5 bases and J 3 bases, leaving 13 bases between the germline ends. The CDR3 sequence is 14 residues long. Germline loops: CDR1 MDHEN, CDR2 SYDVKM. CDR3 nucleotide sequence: TGTGCCAGCAGTCCGCCGGGACAACACACTGAAGCTTTCTTT. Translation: CASSPPGQHTEAFF.

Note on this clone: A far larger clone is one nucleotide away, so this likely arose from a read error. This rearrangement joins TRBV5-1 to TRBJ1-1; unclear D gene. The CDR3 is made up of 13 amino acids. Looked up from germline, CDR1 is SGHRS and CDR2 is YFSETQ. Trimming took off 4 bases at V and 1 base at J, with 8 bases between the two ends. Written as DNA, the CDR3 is TGCGCCAGCAGCAGGACGGGGAACACTGAAGCTTTCTTT. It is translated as CASSRTGNTEAFF.

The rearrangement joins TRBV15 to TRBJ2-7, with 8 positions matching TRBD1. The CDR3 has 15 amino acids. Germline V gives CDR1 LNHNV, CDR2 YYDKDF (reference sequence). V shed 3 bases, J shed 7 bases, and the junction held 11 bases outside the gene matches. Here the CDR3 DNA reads TGTGCCACCAGCAGGGTGAACCAGGGGGCCGGTGAGCAGTACTTC. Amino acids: CATSRVNQGAGEQYF. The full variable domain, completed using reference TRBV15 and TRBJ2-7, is DAMVIQNPRYQVTQFGKPVTLSCSQTLNHNVMYWYQQKSSQAPKLLFHYYDKDFNNEADTPDNFQSRRPNTSFCFLDIRSPGLGDTAMYLCATSRVNQGAGEQYFGPGTRLTVT.